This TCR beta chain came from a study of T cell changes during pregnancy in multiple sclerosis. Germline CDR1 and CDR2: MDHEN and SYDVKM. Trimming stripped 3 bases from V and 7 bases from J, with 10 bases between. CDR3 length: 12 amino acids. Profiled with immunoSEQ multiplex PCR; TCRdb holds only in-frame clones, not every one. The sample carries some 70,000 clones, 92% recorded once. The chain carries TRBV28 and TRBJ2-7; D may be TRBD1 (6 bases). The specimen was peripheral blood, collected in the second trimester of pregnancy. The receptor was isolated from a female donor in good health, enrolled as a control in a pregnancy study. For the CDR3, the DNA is TGTGCCAGCAGTTTTTCAGGGGAAGAGCAGTACTTC. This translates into CASSFSGEEQYF.